The sequence of this T cell receptor beta chain was determined in a study of T cells in localized non-small cell lung cancer (TCRdb year 2020). As for the study more broadly: The study analyzed T cell repertoires of 236 early-stage NSCLC patients, comparing tumors and uninvolved tumor-adjacent lungs. The cohort consisted of around 250 treatment-naive NSCLC patients whose localized lung tumors had been resected. A mean age of roughly 66 years was recorded for the NSCLC patients, of whom 129 were male and some 100 were female. Results and caveats for the whole study, not just this receptor: Since the design was exploratory, TCR variables were selected using unadjusted p-values with no false-discovery rate correction. Uninvolved tumor-adjacent lung showed the highest T cell clonality, higher than tumor, which suggests more focused antigenic responses in the uninvolved tumor-adjacent lung. Because multi-region sequencing of the tumors was not done, intratumor heterogeneity could not be ruled out. Higher T cell density in blood was associated with longer overall survival, whereas higher clonality in adjacent lung was associated with shorter survival. Of the top 100 tumor clones, a median of roughly 57 were detected in paired uninvolved adjacent lung; 28 were also among that lung's top 100.

The germline V gene sets CDR1 to SGHRS and CDR2 to YFSETQ. The CDR3 starts with the cysteine, ends with the phenylalanine, and has 13 residues. CDR3 DNA only is kept here, 39 bases in frame from base 1. Trimming takes 4 bases from V and 0 bases from J, and the germline ends sit 8 bases apart. At diagnosis, tumor, uninvolved tumor-adjacent lung and peripheral blood were collected and then preserved as a mix of FFPE and fresh-frozen material. For TCR repertoire profiling, blood samples were analyzed as peripheral blood mononuclear cells. Concerning this clone itself: The specificity of this receptor is unknown. No base-level quality is on record; no much larger clone is a single base apart.

The immunoSEQ Assay was used to sequence TCR beta CDR3 regions from DNA. The source study handled its data this way. T cell density was computed as TCR beta template counts normalized to usable DNA estimated by amplifying housekeeping genes. Richness was estimated with the preseqR package, extrapolating to 400,000 templates for PBMC samples and 120,000 templates for tissue samples. Clonality was defined by subtracting Pielou's evenness from one. Tissue-enriched TCRs were identified through differential abundance testing performed on productive amino-acid clonotypes, with a minimum total count of 5 and an alpha of 0.1. The Jaccard Index and the Morisita Overlap Index were used to measure how much the repertoires overlapped between compartments. GLIPH clustered TCR beta CDR3s with public tetramer-defined viral CDR3s; viral motifs required at least three viral sequences plus V-gene enrichment. Here the immuneACCESS table is served through TCRdb, limited to in-frame sequences with V and J called. Missing clones are a known gap in these copies; in checked studies unresolved V genes cover under half, and the rest lacks a known reason. V and J calls plus clone size are reproduced from that table; the DNA served to infer D and trimming. The sample has 15,000 or so clones on record, around 87% of them singletons. The ten largest clones add up to around a quarter of the sample.

The sequencing used peripheral blood mononuclear cells, collected before any cancer treatment. The chain joins TRBV5-1 to TRBJ2-7; confidence is insufficient to name the D gene. This receptor was obtained from a male donor aged 60 or over with stage II lung adenocarcinoma. The CDR3 loop reads CASSQAVSYEQYF. The DNA sequence reads TGCGCCAGCAGCCAGGCAGTCTCCTACGAGCAGTACTTC.